The rows below give T cell receptor beta chains drawn from one sample of a study of CD8 T cells in ankylosing spondylitis. TCRdb used MiXCR to reprocess the 5' RACE reads, holding one entry per CDR3 protein. The profile shows 150,000 to 200,000 distinct CDR3 sequences, around a third of them singletons. Sample: synovial fluid, either unsorted or a sorted T cell fraction (not recorded which). The receptors here all came from a male donor with ankylosing spondylitis. CDR3s include the opening cysteine and the closing phenylalanine or tryptophan. D genes are given only for firm matches. Not all rows give a size; the values are once, few, many and, for expanded clones, a class.

D gene: NA
clone size: NA
V gene: TRBV6-5
J gene: TRBJ2-7
CDR3 DNA: TGTGCCAGCAGTTACCGGACAAAATACGAGCAGTACTTC
CDR3 protein: CASSYRTKYEQYF

D gene: TRBD1
clone size: few
V gene: TRBV7-2
J gene: TRBJ2-7
CDR3 DNA: TGTGCCAGCAGCCCTTCCGGGACAGTCTCCTACGAGCAGTACTTC
CDR3 protein: CASSPSGTVSYEQYF

D gene: TRBD1
clone size: few
V gene: TRBV10-3
J gene: TRBJ2-7
CDR3 DNA: TGTGCCATCAGTATTCTAAGGACAGGGGTCTACGAGCAGTACTTC
CDR3 protein: CAISILRTGVYEQYF

D gene: NA
clone size: NA
V gene: TRBV7-3
J gene: TRBJ2-1
CDR3 DNA: TGTGCCAGCAGCCCCGGCGTAGATGGGAGGAGGCAGTTCTTC
CDR3 protein: CASSPGVDGRRQFF

D gene: NA
clone size: NA
V gene: TRBV12-3/TRBV12-4
J gene: TRBJ1-1
CDR3 DNA: TGTGCCAGCAGTTTGATGGTTGGGACCTTGAACACTGAAGCTTTCTTT
CDR3 protein: CASSLMVGTLNTEAFF

D gene: NA
clone size: many
V gene: TRBV5-1
J gene: TRBJ2-3
CDR3 DNA: TGCGCCAGCAGCTTGGACGGGTTTAGCACAGATACGCAGTATTTT
CDR3 protein: CASSLDGFSTDTQYF

D gene: TRBD1
clone size: few
V gene: TRBV30
J gene: TRBJ1-6
CDR3 DNA: TGTGCCTGGAGTGTTGGGACAGGGCAGTCACCCCTCCACTTT
CDR3 protein: CAWSVGTGQSPLHF

D gene: NA
clone size: NA
V gene: TRBV3-1
J gene: TRBJ1-2
CDR3 DNA: TGTGCCAGCAGCCAAGGGTTGGGGGCGAATGGCTACACCTTC
CDR3 protein: CASSQGLGANGYTF

D gene: NA
clone size: NA
V gene: TRBV6-2/TRBV6-3
J gene: TRBJ1-2
CDR3 DNA: TGTGCCAGCAGTTTTGACAGCCTTAACTATGGCTACACCTTC
CDR3 protein: CASSFDSLNYGYTF

D gene: NA
clone size: NA
V gene: TRBV21-1
J gene: TRBJ2-1
CDR3 DNA: TGTGCCAGCAGCAAAGCGCTTTTCGGTGCCGGTAGGGGGTTAGTCTACAATGAGCAGTTCTTC
CDR3 protein: CASSKALFGAGRGLVYNEQFF

D gene: NA
clone size: few
V gene: TRBV5-1
J gene: TRBJ1-3
CDR3 DNA: TGCGCCAGCAGCCCTGGGGGGATCACTGGAAACACCATATATTTT
CDR3 protein: CASSPGGITGNTIYF

D gene: TRBD2
clone size: NA
V gene: TRBV27
J gene: TRBJ2-7
CDR3 DNA: TGTGCCAGCAGTCTTGATAGCGGGAGGTACGAGCAGTACTTC
CDR3 protein: CASSLDSGRYEQYF

D gene: NA
clone size: NA
V gene: TRBV20-1
J gene: TRBJ2-7
CDR3 DNA: TGCAGTGCTAGAAGGGGACACGAAGAGCAGTACTTC
CDR3 protein: CSARRGHEEQYF

D gene: TRBD2
clone size: few
V gene: TRBV20-1
J gene: TRBJ2-3
CDR3 DNA: TGCAGTGCTAGGTCAACGGCGGCGGGGGGGCGGGATACGCAGTATTTT
CDR3 protein: CSARSTAAGGRDTQYF

D gene: NA
clone size: NA
V gene: TRBV3-1
J gene: TRBJ1-1
CDR3 DNA: TGTGCCAGCAGCCAAGCAGGCACTGAAGCTTTCTTT
CDR3 protein: CASSQAGTEAFF

D gene: TRBD1
clone size: many
V gene: TRBV27
J gene: TRBJ1-2
CDR3 DNA: TGTGCCAGCAGTCCCCGGGACAGGGGGCGCTCGGAAGAGGACTATGGCTACACCTTC
CDR3 protein: CASSPRDRGRSEEDYGYTF

D gene: NA
clone size: NA
V gene: TRBV5-1
J gene: TRBJ2-4
CDR3 DNA: TGCGCCAGCAGCCCCAGGGGGGTAGCCAAAAACATTCAGTACTTC
CDR3 protein: CASSPRGVAKNIQYF

D gene: TRBD1
clone size: few
V gene: TRBV5-1
J gene: TRBJ1-4
CDR3 DNA: TGCGCCAGCAGCTTGGTTGGGACAGGGGACGAAAAACTGTTTTTT
CDR3 protein: CASSLVGTGDEKLFF

D gene: TRBD1
clone size: NA
V gene: TRBV12-3/TRBV12-4
J gene: TRBJ2-5
CDR3 DNA: TGTGCCAGCAATACGGGACAGGGGTCAGAGACCCAGTACTTC
CDR3 protein: CASNTGQGSETQYF

D gene: TRBD1
clone size: NA
V gene: TRBV4-2
J gene: TRBJ2-1
CDR3 DNA: TGTGCCAGCAGCCACCGGACAGGCGACGAGCAGTTCTTC
CDR3 protein: CASSHRTGDEQFF

D gene: NA
clone size: NA
V gene: TRBV5-1
J gene: TRBJ1-1
CDR3 DNA: TGCGCCAGCAGCTTGGAGTCACCACCGGACACTGAAGCTTTCTTT
CDR3 protein: CASSLESPPDTEAFF

D gene: TRBD2
clone size: few
V gene: TRBV5-1
J gene: TRBJ2-2
CDR3 DNA: TGCGCCAGCAGCTCGTCGGGGGGGCCCACGAACACCGGGGAGCTGTTTTTT
CDR3 protein: CASSSSGGPTNTGELFF

D gene: NA
clone size: few
V gene: TRBV30
J gene: TRBJ1-5
CDR3 DNA: TGTGCCTGGAGTGTGGGGAGCAATCAGCCCCAGCATTTT
CDR3 protein: CAWSVGSNQPQHF

D gene: TRBD2
clone size: few
V gene: TRBV20-1
J gene: TRBJ2-5
CDR3 DNA: TGCAGTGCTAGGACTAGCGGGGCCCTCGAGACCCAGTACTTC
CDR3 protein: CSARTSGALETQYF

D gene: NA
clone size: medium-sized
V gene: TRBV30
J gene: TRBJ1-1
CDR3 DNA: TGTGCCTGGAGCCCGGGGATCGCTGAAGCTTTCTTT
CDR3 protein: CAWSPGIAEAFF

D gene: TRBD2
clone size: few
V gene: TRBV7-2
J gene: TRBJ2-2
CDR3 DNA: TGTGCCAGCAGCACAGGACTAGCGGGAAGAGGCGGGGAGCTGTTTTTT
CDR3 protein: CASSTGLAGRGGELFF

D gene: NA
clone size: NA
V gene: TRBV19
J gene: TRBJ1-5
CDR3 DNA: TGTGCCAGTAGTATCGGGGCTGATCAGCCCCAGCATTTT
CDR3 protein: CASSIGADQPQHF

D gene: NA
clone size: few
V gene: TRBV5-1
J gene: TRBJ1-1
CDR3 DNA: TGCGCCAGCAGCTATCGGAGGGCCCCCGGGGACATGAACACTGAAGCTTTCTTT
CDR3 protein: CASSYRRAPGDMNTEAFF

D gene: TRBD2
clone size: NA
V gene: TRBV2
J gene: TRBJ2-7
CDR3 DNA: TGTGCCAGCAGGTCGACTAGCACAAACGAGCAGTACTTC
CDR3 protein: CASRSTSTNEQYF